The 20 T cell receptor beta chains reported below all come from one sample, sequenced in a study of beta chain features in type 1 diabetes. The investigators reverse transcribed all of the isolated RNA, so they sequenced expressed TCRB transcripts. Using immunoSEQ multiplex PCR, the repertoire was profiled, and TCRdb retains in-frame clones only, with some absent. Of fewer than 250,000 clones in the sample, 68% are singletons; the top ten hold about 0.051%. Input material: naive CD4+ T cells from blood. These receptors originate from a man aged 30 to 45 in good health.

This clone was seen only once. This chain joins TRBV7-6 and TRBJ1-1, with D possibly matching TRBD1 (5 bases). The CDR3 contains 13 residues. CDR1 and CDR2 from the germline V gene are SGHVS and FNYEAQ. V gave up 4 bases and J gave up 2 bases, with 8 bases separating them. In nucleotides, the CDR3 is TGTGCCAGCAGCTCGGACACCAACACTGAAGCTTTCTTT. Translation gives CASSSDTNTEAFF.

This clone was seen only once. The genes are TRBV11-2 and TRBJ2-7; D gene ambiguous. Per germline, CDR1 SGHAT and CDR2 FQNNGV. V was clipped by 5 bases and J by 3 bases, with 5 bases between them. The CDR3 extends over 11 amino acids. CDR3 in DNA: TGTGCCAGCAGCCCGAACTACGAGCAGTACTTC. It specifies CASSPNYEQYF.

This sequence joins TRBV2 and TRBJ2-1; 13 nucleotides match TRBD2. The germline V gene encodes CDR1 SNHLY and CDR2 FYNNEI. V gave up 6 bases and J gave up 3 bases; unmatched junction bases: 5. CDR3 length equals 16 residues. The CDR3 protein is CASRGLAGNNYNEQFF. Written as DNA, the CDR3 is TGTGCCAGCAGGGGACTAGCGGGGAATAACTACAATGAGCAGTTCTTC.

This clone came up a few times. The V and J genes are TRBV29-1 and TRBJ2-1, with D maybe TRBD1 (5 bases). Deletions cut 7 bases from V and 9 bases from J, with 13 bases between. This CDR3 spans 11 amino acids. CDR1 is SQVTM and CDR2 is ANQGSEA in the germline V gene. The CDR3 loop reads CSAKQVGEQFF. Here the CDR3 DNA reads TGCAGCGCGAAACAGGTTGGTGAGCAGTTCTTC.

The CDR3 DNA is TGCAGCGTTGAGGGAGAAACGAATCAAGAGACCCAGTACTTC. Residues: CSVEGETNQETQYF. The rearrangement joins TRBV29-1 to TRBJ2-5; maybe TRBD2 (5 bases). The V and J ends lost 3 bases and 2 bases respectively, with 13 bases between them. The CDR3 totals 14 residues. In germline, CDR1 is SQVTM, CDR2 ANQGSEA.

This rearrangement joins TRBV2 to TRBJ2-7; D is possibly TRBD1 or TRBD2 (5 bases each). From germline, CDR1 is SNHLY and CDR2 FYNNEI. The V end lost 5 bases, the J end lost 3 bases, and 14 bases lay between the germline ends. The CDR3 has 14 residues. The CDR3 sequence: CASSNRDVDYEQYF. CDR3 nucleotide sequence: TGTGCCAGCAGTAATCGGGACGTTGACTACGAGCAGTACTTC.

The chain links TRBV6-6 to TRBJ2-7; no definite D call. The germline CDR1 and CDR2 sequences are MNHNY and SVGAGI (reference sequence). The CDR3 spans 12 residues. The V and J ends lost 6 bases and 2 bases respectively, with 8 bases between them. The CDR3 loop is CASRVGTYEQYF. The CDR3, as DNA: TGTGCCAGCAGGGTGGGAACCTACGAGCAGTACTTC.

In its sample, this clone was seen a few times. This chain links TRBV30 with TRBJ1-1; D gene unclear. CDR1 is GTSNPN, CDR2 SVGIG, per germline (reference sequence). V was cut by 3 bases and J by 5 bases, with 7 bases left in between. This CDR3 has 11 residues. The CDR3 DNA follows: TGTGCCTGGAGCCCTAGGACTGAAGCTTTCTTT. Its translation: CAWSPRTEAFF.

This clone was seen more than once but under ten times. The chain joins TRBV30 to TRBJ2-1; no firm D call. Trimming left V 0 bases short and J 9 bases short, with 9 bases between. Germline V gene sequence: CDR1 GTSNPN, CDR2 SVGIG (reference sequence). This CDR3 has 12 residues. This CDR3 reads CAWSVSVGEQFF. The CDR3 DNA reads TGTGCCTGGAGTGTTTCGGTCGGTGAGCAGTTCTTC.

This clone came up once. The chain recombines TRBV29-1 with TRBJ2-2; 9 bases map to TRBD2. There are 15 residues in the CDR3. Per germline, CDR1 SQVTM and CDR2 ANQGSEA. V dropped 5 bases and J dropped 5; count of bases not matched to a gene: 9. The CDR3 loop reads CSVPGTSLGTGELFF. The DNA of the CDR3 is TGCAGCGTTCCCGGGACTAGCCTCGGAACCGGGGAGCTGTTTTTT.

The chain uses TRBV28 and TRBJ2-7; D is ambiguous. The CDR3 contains 14 residues. The ends were cut back, 5 bases at V and 6 bases at J, with 17 bases in the middle. From germline, CDR1 is MDHEN and CDR2 SYDVKM. This CDR3 is CASSTFGPPLEQYF. CDR3 coding DNA: TGTGCCAGCAGTACCTTTGGACCCCCACTCGAGCAGTACTTC.

The rearrangement links TRBV5-6 to TRBJ1-1; no clear D. The V gene's germline CDR1 is SGHDT and CDR2 YYEEEE. V shed 0 bases and J shed 1 base, with 7 bases lying between them. The CDR3 is 14 amino acids. CDR3 residues: CASSLVPGNTEAFF. The CDR3 DNA reads as TGTGCCAGCAGCTTGGTCCCAGGGAACACTGAAGCTTTCTTT.

Notes on this clone: One junction end does not reproduce the germline sequence, and a read error may be involved. This chain connects TRBV29-1 to TRBJ2-5, with TRBD1 as a possible D gene (5 bases). The CDR3 spans 12 residues. In germline, CDR1 is SQVTM, CDR2 ANQGSEA. CDR3 DNA: TGCAGCGGTGAAAGGTCAGGGGAGACCCAGTACTTC. Its protein product is CSGERSGETQYF.

The V call is TRBV29-1, the J call TRBJ2-7; D is uncertain. The CDR3 length is 11 residues. Germline V lookup: CDR1 SQVTM, CDR2 ANQGSEA. V dropped 5 bases and J dropped 3 bases, with 8 bases sitting between them. The chain's CDR3 is CSVTENYEQYF. DNA of the CDR3: TGCAGCGTTACAGAAAACTACGAGCAGTACTTC.

J is TRBJ2-1 and V is TRBV30; D is uncertain. CDR3 length equals 12 residues. The V gene's germline CDR1 is GTSNPN and CDR2 SVGIG (reference sequence). Trimming removed 3 bases from V and 9 bases from J, with 12 bases in between. The CDR3 nucleotides read TGTGCCTGGAGCCCAGGTGGATTTGAGCAGTTCTTC. Protein: CAWSPGGFEQFF.

This clone was seen a few times. The chain recombines TRBV29-1 with TRBJ2-1; D is perhaps TRBD1 or TRBD2 (5 bases each). The CDR3 spans 14 residues. Germline CDR1 SQVTM, CDR2 ANQGSEA. Trimming removed 7 bases at V and 4 bases at J, with 17 bases between. The CDR3: CSAEGGARYNEQFF. As DNA, the CDR3 is TGCAGCGCCGAGGGTGGGGCTAGGTACAATGAGCAGTTCTTC.

A single count supports this clone. The V and J genes are TRBV4-3 and TRBJ1-2, with D uncertain. V gave up 0 bases and J gave up 3 bases, with 8 bases separating them. The germline CDR1 and CDR2 sequences are LGHNA and YSLEER. This CDR3 is built from 14 residues. This CDR3 is CASSQDTAYYGYTF. Here the CDR3 DNA reads TGCGCCAGCAGCCAAGATACAGCCTACTATGGCTACACCTTC.

The chain couples TRBV9 to TRBJ2-1; D tentatively fits TRBD1 or TRBD2 (5 bases each). The CDR3 covers 17 residues. V was cut by 2 bases and J by 6 bases, with 21 bases left in between. The germline V gene encodes CDR1 SGDLS and CDR2 YYNGEE. The CDR3 is CASSVEGSRTYGNEQFF. For the CDR3, the DNA is TGTGCCAGCAGCGTTGAGGGGTCTCGGACGTATGGCAATGAGCAGTTCTTC.

This chain connects TRBV4-2 to TRBJ2-4, with TRBD1 matching over 10 bases. This CDR3 is built from 20 residues. Germline assignment: CDR1 LGHNA and CDR2 YNFKEQ. Trimming took 0 bases from V and 0 from J; bases not matched to a gene: 11. DNA for the CDR3: TGTGCCAGCAGCCAAGATTGGGGACAGGGGATTGGTCTAGCCAAAAACATTCAGTACTTC. Its translation is CASSQDWGQGIGLAKNIQYF.

This clone was detected a few times. This chain links TRBV19 with TRBJ1-1; TRBD1 is a possible D gene (6 bases). V shed 5 bases and J shed 6 bases, with 13 bases lying between them. This CDR3 is built from 13 residues. Looked up from germline, CDR1 is LNHDA and CDR2 is SQIVND (reference sequence). The CDR3 reads CASSLVGGAEAFF. In DNA, the CDR3 is TGTGCCAGTAGTCTGGTAGGGGGAGCTGAAGCTTTCTTT.